The clone carrying this T cell receptor beta chain has more than one count but fewer than ten. Antigen unknown. It was RNA transcripts that yielded the amplified TCR beta CDR3 regions. The HTBI set primed first-round TCR CDR3 RT-PCR. TCRdb analysed the multiplex PCR reads with MiXCR anew, one entry per CDR3 protein. Of 450,000 to 650,000 distinct CDR3 sequences in the sample, more than 15% are singletons; the top ten hold 17%. This sample is part of a study of T cells in Graves' hyperthyroidism and ophthalmopathy. CDR3 length equals 16 residues. CDR1 is MGHRA and CDR2 is YSYEKL in the germline V gene. Trimming cost V 2 bases and J 1 base, with 14 bases left between them. Study-level findings and limits: Most clonotypes expanded in the thyroid (above 0.001) were also present in blood. A model of 13 V-J features distinguished ophthalmopathy from stable hyperthyroidism.

This rearrangement joins TRBV4-1 to TRBJ1-1; a weak D match, TRBD1 (5 bases). Sequencing used blood. This clonotype was sampled from a woman between 18 and 30 years old with Graves' ophthalmopathy. The CDR3 DNA follows: TGCGCCAGCAGCCAACTATTCAGGGCCCAGAACACTGAAGCTTTCTTT. Its translation is CASSQLFRAQNTEAFF.